Listed below are T cell receptor beta chains from one sample, sequenced in a study of T cell changes during pregnancy in multiple sclerosis. Some clones are missing from TCRdb's copy, which holds only in-frame ones; the method was immunoSEQ multiplex PCR. The table has around 84,000 clones, 94% seen once. Material: peripheral blood, obtained in the second trimester of pregnancy. The source of these receptors is a female donor in good health, enrolled as a control in a pregnancy study. CDR3s include the opening cysteine and the closing phenylalanine or tryptophan. The order of the fields is J gene, clone size, V gene, D gene, CDR3 DNA, CDR3 protein. D genes are given only for firm matches. Clone size is given for some rows only: seen once, a few or many times, or a class if the clone is expanded.

>TRBJ2-1|.|TRBV5-1|TRBD2
TGCGCCAGCAGCCCATTAGCGGGAGGCTCCTACAATGAGCAGTTCTTC
CASSPLAGGSYNEQFF
>TRBJ1-3|.|TRBV28|.
TGTGCCAGCAGTTTATCTACGATTTCTGGAAACACCATATATTTT
CASSLSTISGNTIYF
>TRBJ2-7|.|TRBV10-3|TRBD2
TGTGCCATCACTTCGGCGGGGGACTCCTACGAGCAGTACTTC
CAITSAGDSYEQYF
>TRBJ2-1|once|TRBV7-9|.
TGTGCCAGCAGCTTAGCGACAGCATCCTACAATGAGCAGTTCTTC
CASSLATASYNEQFF
>TRBJ2-1|.|TRBV6-5|TRBD2
TGTGCCAGCAGTTACTCAGCGGGAGAGTCGGGGAATGAGCAGTTCTTC
CASSYSAGESGNEQFF
>TRBJ1-1|.|TRBV27|.
TGTGCCAGCAGTTTACTCGGTTTTACGAACACTGAAGCTTTCTTT
CASSLLGFTNTEAFF
>TRBJ2-2|.|TRBV5-5|TRBD1
TGTGCCAGCAGCGTGACAGGGGTTTACGGGGAGCTGTTTTTT
CASSVTGVYGELFF
>TRBJ1-5|.|TRBV7-6|.
TGTGCCAGCAGCTTAGATTCGGTCAATCAGCCCCAGCATTTT
CASSLDSVNQPQHF
>TRBJ2-2|.|TRBV15|.
TGTGCCACCAGCAGAGATTTGAGACAGAACACCGGGGAGCTGTTTTTT
CATSRDLRQNTGELFF
>TRBJ2-5|.|TRBV28|.
TGTGCCAGCAGTTTACTGACACAGTCCCCCACAGAGACCCAGTACTTC
CASSLLTQSPTETQYF
>TRBJ1-3|.|TRBV27|TRBD1
TGTGCCAGCAGCCGGGTTGGTCAGGGGGGTGGAAACACCATATATTTT
CASSRVGQGGGNTIYF
>TRBJ2-7|.|TRBV27|.
TGTGCCAGCAGTTTATCGGGAGACTTCTCCGAGCAGTACTTC
CASSLSGDFSEQYF
>TRBJ2-7|.|TRBV9|TRBD1
TGTGCCAGCAGCGGATCCGGGACAGGGGGCTCCTACGAGCAGTACTTC
CASSGSGTGGSYEQYF
>TRBJ2-7|.|TRBV4-1|.
TGCGCCAGCAGCCAAGCGGACTACTCCTACGAGCAGTACTTC
CASSQADYSYEQYF
>TRBJ2-1|once|TRBV18|TRBD2
TGTGCCAGCTCATCGGGACTAGCGGGAGGGGATGAGCAGTTCTTC
CASSSGLAGGDEQFF
>TRBJ2-3|.|TRBV28|.
TGTGCCAGCAGTTTGGAGCAAGAGCCAAGTTCTAGCACAGATACGCAGTATTTT
CASSLEQEPSSSTDTQYF
>TRBJ1-5|.|TRBV4-1|.
TGCGCCAGCAGGGCCCTCGGAGGCAATCAGCCCCAGCATTTT
CASRALGGNQPQHF
>TRBJ2-7|once|TRBV5-1|TRBD1
TGCGCCAGCAGCGGGACAGGGGGCTCCCTCGAGCAGTACTTC
CASSGTGGSLEQYF
>TRBJ2-5|.|TRBV4-1|.
TGCGCCAGCAGCCAAGAGGGGGGGGCGGAGACCCAGTACTTC
CASSQEGGAETQYF
>TRBJ1-1|.|TRBV19|.
TGTGCCAGTAGTATTATCCTCAGGGGCGCTGAAGCTTTCTTT
CASSIILRGAEAFF
>TRBJ2-7|.|TRBV21-1|.
TGTGCCAGCAGCAAAGAAACAGGGACCAATTTTTACGAGCAGTACTTC
CASSKETGTNFYEQYF
>TRBJ1-1|.|TRBV29-1|TRBD1
TGCAGCGTTTCCGGGACAGGTGTGTCGAACACTGAAGCTTTCTTT
CSVSGTGVSNTEAFF
>TRBJ2-7|.|TRBV18|TRBD1
TGTGCCAGCTCACCAATTCAGGGGGCAAGCGAGCAGTACTTC
CASSPIQGASEQYF